This TCR beta chain was obtained from a study of beta chain features in type 1 diabetes. Study-wide findings and caveats: Lower insertion and higher deletion counts appeared at VDJ junctions in type 1 diabetes patients. A potential influence of HLA type upon TCRB rearrangement remained unresolved herein.

V shed 0 bases and J shed 0 bases, with 6 bases lying between them. The CDR3 is 15 residues long. Germline V lookup: CDR1 SGHAT, CDR2 FQNNGV. This clone was counted many times. Its target is unknown. The same CDR3 arises from other DNA sequences in this sample as well. Isolated RNA was reverse transcribed in full, so expressed TCRB transcripts were sequenced. Produced via immunoSEQ multiplex PCR; TCRdb's table is partial and in-frame only. The sample lists 200,000 to 250,000 clones, 9.6% occurring once. Sequencing was carried out using naive CD4+ T cells from blood. The chain has TRBV11-2 and TRBJ2-1; D possibly corresponds to TRBD1 (6 bases). The sequence derives from a woman in her late teens or twenties in good health. The DNA for the CDR3 is TGTGCCAGCAGCTTAGACAGGGGCTCCTACAATGAGCAGTTCTTC. Translated, it gives CASSLDRGSYNEQFF.